Shown below are 30 T cell receptor beta chains from a single sample sequenced in a study of early T cells in non-severe SARS-CoV-2 infection. TCRdb re-derived calls from the 5' RACE reads in MiXCR, one entry per CDR3 protein. The sample holds 25,000 to 30,000 distinct CDR3 sequences, roughly 5% seen once. Input material: whole blood. All receptors derive from an adult who was a healthcare worker with PCR-confirmed SARS-CoV-2 infection or an uninfected control (not recorded which).

This clonotype was seen repeatedly, ten times or more. The rearrangement links TRBV6-5 to TRBJ2-6; D remains unclear. V lost 5 bases, J lost 4 bases, and 6 bases lay in between. In germline, CDR1 is MNHEY, CDR2 SVGAGI. The CDR3 is 13 residues long. CDR3 region: CASSLDGANVLTF. The CDR3 DNA is TGTGCCAGCAGTCTTGACGGGGCCAACGTCCTGACTTTC.

This rearrangement joins TRBV7-2 to TRBJ2-1; 8 nucleotides align to TRBD2. This CDR3 is 16 amino acids long. Germline V gives CDR1 SGHTA, CDR2 FQGNSA. V lost 4 bases, J lost 1 base, and 6 bases stayed unmatched. CDR3 loop: CASSSREAKSYNEQFF. CDR3 nucleotide sequence: TGTGCCAGCAGCTCGCGGGAGGCGAAATCCTACAATGAGCAGTTCTTC.

This clonotype was counted at least ten times. The rearrangement links TRBV2 to TRBJ2-5, with 12 bases identical to TRBD2. The CDR3 runs to 15 residues. V gave up 5 bases and J gave up 5 bases; unmatched junction bases: 6. CDR1 SNHLY and CDR2 FYNNEI come from the germline V gene. The CDR3 coding sequence is TGTGCCAGCAGTCTTCTAGCGGGAGGGTTTGAGACCCAGTACTTC. It codes for CASSLLAGGFETQYF.

This clonotype occurred many times. The V gene is TRBV28, the J gene TRBJ2-7; D possibly corresponds to TRBD2 (5 bases). The V gene lost 2 bases and the J gene lost 3 bases, with 14 bases spanning the gap. CDR3 length: 15 residues. CDR1 MDHEN and CDR2 SYDVKM come from the germline V gene. The CDR3 DNA follows: TGTGCCAGCAGTTTAGCGGGCGGTTCCGACTACGAGCAGTACTTC. This gives the protein CASSLAGGSDYEQYF.

This chain uses TRBV20-1 with TRBJ2-1, with TRBD2 matching 16 bases. The CDR3 length is 15 residues. In germline, CDR1 is DFQATT, CDR2 SNEGSKA (reference sequence). The V segment lost 6 bases and the J segment 5 bases; nucleotides outside the gene matches: 4. The CDR3 nucleotides read TGCAGTGCCGGGACTAGCGGGAGGGCCGACAATGAGCAGTTCTTC. Its translation is CSAGTSGRADNEQFF.

In its sample, this clonotype was seen many times. V and J are TRBV11-2 and TRBJ2-1, with D maybe TRBD2 (6 bases). This CDR3 is built from 16 residues. Per the germline V gene, CDR1 is SGHAT and CDR2 is FQNNGV. Trimming took 6 bases from V and 1 from J, leaving 16 bases between them. Here the CDR3 reads CASSSLTRRSYNEQFF. CDR3 nucleotides: TGTGCCAGCAGTTCTCTGACTAGACGGTCCTACAATGAGCAGTTCTTC.

This clonotype was seen at least ten times. This rearrangement joins TRBV20-1 to TRBJ2-2; D perhaps matches TRBD2 (7 bases). The CDR3 totals 20 residues. V gave up 3 bases and J gave up 3 bases, with 29 bases separating them. The V gene's germline CDR1 is DFQATT and CDR2 SNEGSKA (reference sequence). The CDR3 here is CSASPPLGGGPRGYTGELFF. The CDR3 DNA follows: TGCAGTGCTAGTCCCCCATTGGGAGGGGGGCCCCGGGGGTACACCGGGGAGCTGTTTTTT.

This clonotype was observed a handful of times. CDR3 sequence reads: CASSLSGFSTNEKLFF. DNA of the CDR3: TGTGCCAGCAGTTTATCGGGGTTTTCAACTAATGAAAAACTGTTTTTT. The rearrangement joins TRBV28 to TRBJ1-4, with D uncertain. Germline V gives CDR1 MDHEN, CDR2 SYDVKM. V was trimmed by 1 base and J by 0 bases, leaving 9 bases between them. CDR3 length: 16 amino acids. The variable domain in full, completed from reference TRBV28 and TRBJ1-4, reads DVKVTQSSRYLVKRTGEKVFLECVQDMDHENMFWYRQDPGLGLRLIYFSYDVKMKEKGDIPEGYSVSREKKERFSLILESASTNQTSMYLCASSLSGFSTNEKLFFGSGTQLSVL.

This clonotype was seen ten or more times. The rearrangement uses TRBV6-5 and TRBJ2-7; TRBD2 agrees at 11 bases. After removal of 0 bases from V and 5 bases from J, the junction contained 9 bases not matched to a gene. The CDR3 consists of 17 residues. Germline loops: CDR1 MNHEY, CDR2 SVGAGI. CDR3 region: CASSYSSLAGGKNEQYF. In DNA, the CDR3 is TGTGCCAGCAGTTACTCGAGCCTAGCGGGGGGTAAGAACGAGCAGTACTTC.

This sequence joins TRBV20-1 and TRBJ2-4; 8 bases match TRBD1. CDR1 and CDR2 from the germline V gene are DFQATT and SNEGSKA (reference sequence). CDR3 length: 13 residues. The CDR3 region is CRAAPTGEGIQYF. The CDR3 coding sequence is TGCAGAGCCGCCCCGACAGGGGAAGGCATTCAGTACTTC.

This clonotype was seen ten or more times. The CDR3 is CASSHRGTGELFF. The CDR3, as DNA: TGTGCCAGCAGCCACAGGGGCACCGGGGAGCTGTTTTTT. This sequence joins TRBV6-6 and TRBJ2-2, with TRBD1 matching 7 bases. Germline V CDR1 and CDR2: MNHNY, SVGAGI (reference sequence). This CDR3 comprises 13 residues. Trimming took 6 bases from V and 4 from J; bases not matched to a gene: 2.

This clonotype was picked up many times. This sequence joins TRBV5-5 and TRBJ2-6; TRBD1 agrees at 8 bases. V was clipped by 0 bases and J by 2 bases; unmatched bases: 7. This CDR3 region has 18 residues. Germline V gives CDR1 SGHKS, CDR2 YYEKEE (reference sequence). The CDR3 DNA sequence: TGTGCCAGCAGCTTGGCCGGTCAGGGGGCAACTGGGGCCAACGTCCTGACTTTC. Translating it yields CASSLAGQGATGANVLTF.

In this sample, this clonotype turned up many times. The rearrangement links TRBV12-3 or TRBV12-4 to TRBJ1-5; D may be TRBD1 (5 bases). V lost 5 bases, J lost 7 bases, and 12 bases lay in between. This CDR3 contains 13 residues. The CDR3 nucleotides read TGTGCCAGCAGTCTCAGGGAGGCACAGCCCCAGCATTTT. It specifies CASSLREAQPQHF.

In this sample, this clonotype turned up many times. This chain links TRBV7-3 with TRBJ2-3, with no clear D. From germline, CDR1 is SGHTA and CDR2 FQGTGA. CDR3 size: 15 residues. V was cut by 2 bases and J by 0 bases, with 9 bases left in between. CDR3 protein: CASSLGSSSTDTQYF. The CDR3, as DNA: TGTGCCAGCAGCTTAGGGTCCTCTAGCACAGATACGCAGTATTTT.

This clonotype was seen a handful of times. This sequence joins TRBV19 and TRBJ1-1, with D unclear. CDR1 and CDR2 (germline): LNHDA, SQIVND (reference sequence). This CDR3 has 12 amino acids. V lost 4 bases to trimming and J lost 3 bases, with 6 bases between them. The CDR3 bases are TGTGCCAGTAGTAACCAGGACACTGAAGCTTTCTTT. This translates into CASSNQDTEAFF.

This clonotype occurred many times. This sequence joins TRBV5-4 and TRBJ2-4; 7 bases match TRBD2. This CDR3 is 16 amino acids long. With 2 bases clipped from V and 6 bases from J, the junction kept 11 bases outside the gene matches. Looked up from germline, CDR1 is SGHNT and CDR2 is YYREEE (reference sequence). This CDR3 reads CASSLSLATQGNIQYF. In nucleotides, the CDR3 is TGTGCCAGCAGCTTATCACTAGCGACTCAGGGAAACATTCAGTACTTC.

This clonotype was observed many times. The chain is built from TRBV7-6 and TRBJ2-3; D uncertain. The CDR3 contains 15 residues. V lost 5 bases, J lost 0 bases, and 12 bases lay in between. Germline V gene lookup returns CDR1 SGHVS and CDR2 FNYEAQ. CDR3 DNA sequence: TGTGCCAGCAGCGAGAGCGTTTCGAGCACAGATACGCAGTATTTT. This sequence encodes CASSESVSSTDTQYF.

The chain couples TRBV12-3 or TRBV12-4 to TRBJ2-7; D gene ambiguous. The ends were cut back, 3 bases at V and 3 bases at J, with 9 bases in the middle. The CDR3 spans 13 residues. The CDR3 reads CASSFGRDYEQYF. The CDR3 nucleotides are TGTGCCAGCAGTTTCGGCAGAGACTACGAGCAGTACTTC.

This clonotype was recorded at least ten times. This rearrangement joins TRBV6-5 to TRBJ1-6; D might be TRBD1 (5 bases). The CDR3 has 14 amino acids. The V and J ends lost 6 bases and 6 bases respectively, with 12 bases between them. CDR1 is MNHEY, CDR2 SVGAGI, per germline. The CDR3 loop reads CASRGEASNSPLHF. The CDR3, as DNA: TGTGCCAGCAGGGGGGAGGCGAGTAATTCACCCCTCCACTTT.

This clonotype has a count of ten or more. V and J are TRBV2 and TRBJ2-5; D is uncertain. V shed 6 bases and J shed 1 base, with 0 bases lying between them. Per germline, CDR1 SNHLY and CDR2 FYNNEI. There are 10 residues in the CDR3. In DNA form, the CDR3 reads TGTGCCAGCAGCCAAGAGACCCAGTACTTC. The encoded protein is CASSQETQYF.

This clonotype was seen many times. V gene TRBV12-3 or TRBV12-4 combines with J gene TRBJ1-1, with no clear D. V dropped 2 bases and J dropped 11 bases, with 12 bases sitting between them. The CDR3 has 12 amino acids. The CDR3 sequence is CASSLFPSEAFF. Here the CDR3 DNA reads TGTGCCAGCAGTTTATTCCCGTCCGAGGCTTTCTTT.

Concerning this clonotype itself: The junction differs from germline at one of its ends, possibly a read error. The J gene is TRBJ2-4, the V gene TRBV12-3 or TRBV12-4, with D unclear. The CDR3 spans 13 residues. The CDR3 DNA reads TGTGCCAGCACCTCAAGCCTCAAAAACATTCTGTACTTC. Protein product: CASTSSLKNILYF.

This clonotype was observed at least ten times. The chain recombines TRBV7-2 with TRBJ2-7; D tentatively reads TRBD1 or TRBD2 (5 bases each). The V and J ends lost 2 bases and 3 bases respectively, with 11 bases between them. The CDR3 runs to 14 residues. CDR1 and CDR2 (germline): SGHTA, FQGNSA. The CDR3 reads CASSLMDGGYEQYF. The CDR3 DNA follows: TGTGCCAGCAGCTTAATGGATGGGGGCTACGAGCAGTACTTC.

This clonotype was counted ten times or more. The V call is TRBV7-9, the J call TRBJ2-3; no clear D. The germline V gene encodes CDR1 SEHNR and CDR2 FQNEAQ (reference sequence). V was clipped by 5 bases and J by 1 base, with 13 bases between them. This CDR3 comprises 15 residues. The chain's CDR3 is CASSLYVRRTDTQYF. Here the CDR3 DNA reads TGTGCCAGCAGCCTTTATGTCCGCCGCACAGATACGCAGTATTTT.

This clonotype was counted only a few times. The rearrangement uses TRBV29-1 and TRBJ2-7; D tentatively reads TRBD1 or TRBD2 (5 bases each). CDR3 size: 14 residues. Between the trimmed V and J ends, which lost 1 base and 2 bases, there was a span of 12 bases. CDR1 is SQVTM, CDR2 ANQGSEA, per germline. The CDR3, as DNA: TGCAGCGTTGAAGCGAGGGGTGTCCCCTACGAGCAGTACTTC. Translating it yields CSVEARGVPYEQYF.

The chain couples TRBV7-9 to TRBJ1-1; weak D call: TRBD1 (6 bases). Germline V gene sequence: CDR1 SEHNR, CDR2 FQNEAQ (reference sequence). Trimming cost V 4 bases and J 4 bases, with 19 bases left between them. This CDR3 region has 16 residues. The CDR3 sequence is CASSSSTVRGSTEAFF. CDR3 sequence (DNA): TGTGCCAGCAGCTCATCTACGGTCAGGGGAAGCACTGAAGCTTTCTTT.

This clonotype was seen only once. J is TRBJ2-1 and V is TRBV20-1, with TRBD2 matching 8 bases. This CDR3 region has 13 residues. Germline loops: CDR1 DFQATT, CDR2 SNEGSKA (reference sequence). J was trimmed by 9 bases and V by 6 bases; bases with no gene match: 10. Written as DNA, the CDR3 is TGCAGTGCCCGGTCGGGGGGGCAGCGTGAGCAGTTCTTC. As protein: CSARSGGQREQFF.

The chain couples TRBV11-3 to TRBJ2-7, with D perhaps TRBD1 or TRBD2 (6 bases each). This CDR3 has 14 amino acids. V was pared by 4 bases and J by 1 base, with 11 bases between. Germline V CDR1 and CDR2: SGHNT, YENEEA. The CDR3 nucleotides are TGTGCCAGCAGCTGGAGGGGGACATCCTACGAGCAGTACTTC. It is translated as CASSWRGTSYEQYF.

The V gene is TRBV19, the J gene TRBJ2-1; 10 bases map to TRBD2. The trim removed 6 bases at V and 4 bases at J, leaving 12 bases unmatched. CDR1 is LNHDA and CDR2 is SQIVND in the germline V gene (reference sequence). The CDR3 runs 17 residues. CDR3 in amino acids: CASRRLAGPSLYNEQFF. CDR3 DNA: TGTGCCAGTAGAAGACTAGCGGGCCCTAGCCTATACAATGAGCAGTTCTTC.

This clonotype showed up many times. The chain uses TRBV10-2 and TRBJ2-1; 10 positions agree with TRBD1. V lost 0 bases and J lost 6; bases outside the gene matches: 8. Germline loops: CDR1 WSHSY, CDR2 SAAADI. This CDR3 is built from 17 residues. CDR3 sequence: CASSESIGTGVTNEQFF. The CDR3 DNA is TGCGCCAGCAGTGAGTCGATAGGGACAGGGGTAACCAATGAGCAGTTCTTC.